The 10 T cell receptor beta chains listed next were all sequenced from one sample in a study of blood T cell repertoires in COVID-19. Sequencing used immunoSEQ multiplex PCR; TCRdb keeps in-frame clones, though not all of them. The sample lists approximately 130,000 clones, more than 60% seen once, with approximately 2% in the top ten. Sequencing was carried out using peripheral blood. These receptors were taken from an older woman with acute or convalescent COVID-19.

V gene TRBV5-1 combines with J gene TRBJ2-3; 9 bases fit TRBD2. J gave up 0 bases and V 0 bases, and 8 bases lay outside the gene matches. CDR1 is SGHRS, CDR2 YFSETQ, per germline. This CDR3 region has 18 residues. The CDR3 protein is CASSLAKLAGPSTDTQYF. CDR3 in DNA: TGCGCCAGCAGCTTGGCCAAGCTAGCGGGACCTAGCACAGATACGCAGTATTTT.

The chain couples TRBV2 to TRBJ1-6, with D possibly being TRBD1 (5 bases). The CDR3 sequence is 15 residues long. V was cut by 8 bases and J by 1 base, with 12 bases left in between. From germline, CDR1 is SNHLY and CDR2 FYNNEI. The chain's CDR3 is CASGPGGSYNSPLHF. The CDR3 bases are TGTGCCAGCGGGCCTGGGGGGTCCTATAATTCACCCCTCCACTTT.

This clone was observed a few times. The chain uses TRBV2 and TRBJ1-6, with D perhaps matching TRBD1 (6 bases). Between the trimmed V and J ends, which lost 0 bases and 7 bases, there was a span of 10 bases. This CDR3 region has 15 residues. CDR1 and CDR2 from the germline V gene are SNHLY and FYNNEI. The DNA of the CDR3 is TGTGCCAGCAGTGAAGCCCGTACAGGGAATTCACCCCTCCACTTT. This encodes CASSEARTGNSPLHF.

This clone was counted ten times or more. The rearrangement uses TRBV3-1 (or the pseudogene TRBV3-2) and TRBJ1-2, with a possible D match to TRBD1 (5 bases). The CDR3 consists of 15 residues. The germline gives CDR1 LGHDT, CDR2 YNNKEL (reference sequence). The V and J ends lost 4 bases and 6 bases respectively, with 18 bases between them. The CDR3 bases are TGTGCCAGCAGCCCCAACGGCGGGGCTAGGCATGGCTACACCTTC. Protein sequence: CASSPNGGARHGYTF.

The gene calls are TRBV12-3 or TRBV12-4 and TRBJ1-1, with D hard to call. The CDR3 is 13 residues long. Trimming removed 4 bases at V and 1 base at J, with 7 bases between. The CDR3 sequence is CASSSAENTEAFF. As DNA, the CDR3 is TGTGCCAGCAGTTCCGCGGAGAACACTGAAGCTTTCTTT.

The chain links TRBV6-5 to TRBJ2-7; 10 positions match TRBD2. With V trimmed by 10 bases and J by 1 base, 10 bases remained unmatched. CDR1 is MNHEY, CDR2 SVGAGI, per germline. CDR3 size: 15 residues. The DNA of the CDR3 is TGTGCCACCCTAAGGGCTAGCGGGGGTTCCTACGAGCAGTACTTC. Translated: CATLRASGGSYEQYF.

The chain couples TRBV3-1 (or the pseudogene TRBV3-2) to TRBJ2-7, with D tentatively TRBD2 (6 bases). Trimming removed 0 bases from V and 0 bases from J, with 6 bases in between. The CDR3 totals 14 residues. In germline, CDR1 is LGHDT, CDR2 YNNKEL (reference sequence). The CDR3 reads CASSQEGGSYEQYF. The CDR3 DNA is TGTGCCAGCAGCCAAGAGGGGGGCTCCTACGAGCAGTACTTC.

Here the CDR3 DNA reads TGTGCCAGCAGACAAACCGGGACTAGCGGGAGTGATACGCAGTATTTT. As protein: CASRQTGTSGSDTQYF. This chain links TRBV4-2 with TRBJ2-3; 14 nucleotides agree with TRBD2. With 6 bases clipped from V and 6 bases from J, the junction kept 8 bases outside the gene matches. The CDR3 covers 16 residues. The germline V gene encodes CDR1 LGHNA and CDR2 YNFKEQ.

The V gene is TRBV11-3, the J gene TRBJ1-3; 7 bases agree with TRBD1. The V and J ends lost 7 bases and 0 bases, in that order; junction bases with no gene match: 3. CDR1 is SGHNT, CDR2 YENEEA, per germline. The CDR3 covers 14 residues. The CDR3 region has the DNA TGTGCCAGCATCTACAGGGGCTCTGGAAACACCATATATTTT. As protein: CASIYRGSGNTIYF. The full variable domain, with the rest looked up from reference TRBV11-3 and TRBJ1-3, is EAGVVQSPRYKIIEKKQPVAFWCNPISGHNTLYWYLQNLGQGPELLIRYENEEAVDDSQLPKDRFSAERLKGVDSTLKIQPAELGDSAVYLCASIYRGSGNTIYFGEGSWLTVV.

The chain carries TRBV6-5 and TRBJ2-7; the D gene is possibly TRBD1 (6 bases). CDR3 length equals 13 residues. The V gene lost 6 bases and the J gene lost 6 bases, with 15 bases spanning the gap. Germline assignment: CDR1 MNHEY and CDR2 SVGAGI. CDR3 residues: CASSKTGLGEQYF. CDR3 coding DNA: TGTGCCAGCAGCAAGACAGGTCTGGGCGAGCAGTACTTC.